Each of the 31 T cell receptor beta chains below was sequenced from the same sample in a study of beta chain features in type 1 diabetes (dated by TCRdb to the late 2010s). To prepare the library, the immunoSEQ multiplex PCR assay was applied. The entire amount of isolated RNA was reverse transcribed using the High Capacity cDNA Reverse Transcription Kit, so the sequenced TCRB transcripts were expressed ones. TCRdb re-hosts the immuneACCESS table, in-frame sequences only. Its copies lack some clones; in the studies checked, an unresolved V gene accounts for under half of them, and the cause for the rest is not known. The sample table records 200,000 to 250,000 clones; roughly 70% of these occur just once. The ten largest make up around 0.05% of the sample. The sequencing input was naive CD4+ T cells from blood. This specimen's cell subset or site label, per the study, means: true naive CD4+ T cells. The source of these receptors is a man between 25 and 39 years old in good health.

This clone was recorded once. Other DNA sequences within the sample encode an identical CDR3. The rearrangement links TRBV25-1 to TRBJ2-5; no firm D call. V was cut by 4 bases and J by 5 bases, with 8 bases left in between. The germline gives CDR1 MGHDK, CDR2 SYGVNS. The CDR3 runs 12 residues. In nucleotides, the CDR3 is TGTGCCAGCAGTGGGCTCGGCGAGACCCAGTACTTC. Translation: CASSGLGETQYF.

The chain uses TRBV5-1 and TRBJ2-1; no firm D call. The CDR3 sequence is 15 residues long. V was shortened by 0 bases and J by 2 bases, with 9 bases between the two germline ends. Germline values: CDR1 SGHRS, CDR2 YFSETQ. CDR3: CASSLAPSTYNEQFF. The CDR3 nucleotides are TGCGCCAGCAGCTTGGCCCCCAGCACCTACAATGAGCAGTTCTTC. The full variable domain, rest sourced from reference TRBV5-1 and TRBJ2-1, is KAGVTQTPRYLIKTRGQQVTLSCSPISGHRSVSWYQQTPGQGLQFLFEYFSETQRNKGNFPGRFSGRQFSNSRSEMNVSTLELGDSALYLCASSLAPSTYNEQFFGPGTRLTVL.

J is TRBJ2-1 and V is TRBV29-1; TRBD1 is a possible D gene (5 bases). The CDR3 is made up of 15 amino acids. V shed 0 bases and J shed 3 bases, with 12 bases lying between them. Germline V lookup: CDR1 SQVTM, CDR2 ANQGSEA. This CDR3 reads CSVEEGANSYNEQFF. CDR3 in DNA: TGCAGCGTTGAAGAAGGGGCTAATAGCTACAATGAGCAGTTCTTC.

The chain joins TRBV29-1 to TRBJ1-1; 8 bases are a match to TRBD1. V trimming: 7 bases; J trimming: 5 bases; junction bases outside the gene matches: 9. CDR1 is SQVTM and CDR2 is ANQGSEA in the germline V gene. The CDR3 runs 13 residues. CDR3 sequence reads: CSGQGAGNTEAFF. As DNA, the CDR3 is TGCAGCGGTCAGGGGGCAGGAAATACTGAAGCTTTCTTT.

The chain couples TRBV9 to TRBJ2-7; D not certain. Trimming left V 4 bases short and J 4 bases short, with 15 bases between. Germline lookup yields CDR1 SGDLS and CDR2 YYNGEE. The CDR3 runs 14 residues. For the CDR3, the DNA is TGTGCCAGCAGCCCTGATAACGAAGCTTACGAGCAGTACTTC. It yields the protein CASSPDNEAYEQYF.

The gene calls are TRBV7-9 and TRBJ1-5, with D perhaps TRBD1 (5 bases). Trimming took off 3 bases at V and 5 bases at J, with 8 bases between the two ends. CDR1 is SEHNR, CDR2 FQNEAQ, per germline (reference sequence). There are 13 residues in the CDR3. The CDR3: CASSLGGDQPQHF. The CDR3 coding sequence is TGTGCCAGCAGCTTGGGGGGAGATCAGCCCCAGCATTTT.

V usage is TRBV30 and J usage is TRBJ1-1; D is unclear. V was clipped by 3 bases and J by 1 base, with 9 bases between them. From germline, CDR1 is GTSNPN and CDR2 SVGIG (reference sequence). The CDR3 covers 13 residues. The CDR3 loop reads CAWSLTPNTEAFF. As DNA, the CDR3 is TGTGCCTGGAGCCTTACCCCGAACACTGAAGCTTTCTTT.

The chain links TRBV4-3 to TRBJ2-5, with 7 bases matching TRBD2. J was trimmed by 4 bases and V by 1 base; bases with no gene match: 6. Germline V lookup: CDR1 LGHNA, CDR2 YSLEER. The CDR3 loop spans 15 amino acids. DNA for the CDR3: TGCGCCAGCAGCCAAGCTGGGGGAGGGCGAGAGACCCAGTACTTC. This encodes CASSQAGGGRETQYF.

This clone occurred once. This chain connects TRBV29-1 to TRBJ2-7; 13 nucleotides align to TRBD2. Losses at the gene ends were 6 bases for V and 2 bases for J; bases not matched to a gene: 13. The V gene's germline CDR1 is SQVTM and CDR2 ANQGSEA. The CDR3 is 17 residues long. The CDR3 DNA follows: TGCAGCGTCATAGGACTCAAGGGACTAGCGGGAACCTACGAGCAGTACTTC. Translated, it gives CSVIGLKGLAGTYEQYF.

The CDR3 spells CAWSVPRQASTEAFF. As DNA, the CDR3 is TGTGCCTGGAGTGTACCGAGGCAGGCGAGCACTGAAGCTTTCTTT. This chain connects TRBV30 to TRBJ1-1; D is uncertain. This CDR3 spans 15 amino acids. Germline V gene sequence: CDR1 GTSNPN, CDR2 SVGIG (reference sequence). Trimming left V 0 bases short and J 4 bases short, with 15 bases between. Using reference TRBV30 and TRBJ1-1 for the parts outside the CDR3, the full variable domain is SQTIHQWPATLVQPVGSPLSLECTVEGTSNPNLYWYRQAAGRGLQLLFYSVGIGQISSEVPQNLSASRPQDRQFILSSKKLLLSDSGFYLCAWSVPRQASTEAFFGQGTRLTVV.

To note about this clone: At the DNA level, this CDR3 is encoded by other sequences in the same sample as well. The J gene is TRBJ2-3, the V gene TRBV30, with 12 bases aligning to TRBD2. With 3 bases clipped from V and 6 bases from J, the junction kept 4 bases outside the gene matches. CDR3 length: 14 residues. Looked up from germline, CDR1 is GTSNPN and CDR2 is SVGIG (reference sequence). The CDR3 coding sequence is TGTGCCTGGAGACTAGCGGGGGGACCCGATACGCAGTATTTT. This gives the protein CAWRLAGGPDTQYF.

This clone appeared a few times. The chain is built from TRBV29-1 and TRBJ2-1, with 10 bases matching TRBD2. J lost 4 bases, V lost 6 bases, and 6 bases had no gene match. Germline V gene lookup returns CDR1 SQVTM and CDR2 ANQGSEA. This CDR3 has 14 amino acids. CDR3 amino acids: CSVLLAGEYNEQFF. The CDR3 region has the DNA TGCAGCGTACTCCTAGCGGGGGAATACAATGAGCAGTTCTTC.

CDR3: CSMTSGSYNEQFF. The CDR3 nucleotides read TGCAGCATGACTAGCGGGTCCTACAATGAGCAGTTCTTC. The V and J genes are TRBV29-1 and TRBJ2-1; 10 nucleotides match TRBD2. Germline CDR1 and CDR2: SQVTM and ANQGSEA. Trimming removed 8 bases from V and 1 base from J; junction bases left unmatched: 2. CDR3 size: 13 residues.

Regarding this clone: Other DNA sequences from this sample encode an identical CDR3 as well. The chain has TRBV30 and TRBJ1-5; tentative D call: TRBD1 (6 bases). The CDR3 is made up of 13 amino acids. Trimming took off 1 base at V and 4 bases at J, with 8 bases between the two ends. CDR1 and CDR2 (germline): GTSNPN, SVGIG (reference sequence). The CDR3 reads CAWSGQGNQPQHF. In DNA, the CDR3 is TGTGCCTGGAGTGGGCAGGGGAATCAGCCCCAGCATTTT.

The gene calls are TRBV29-1 and TRBJ2-5; 11 nucleotides line up with TRBD2. Germline trimming cut 5 bases from V and 5 bases from J; bases unmatched to any gene: 10. This CDR3 region has 15 residues. CDR1 is SQVTM, CDR2 ANQGSEA, per germline. The CDR3 DNA reads TGCAGCGTTAATACCGGGACTAGCGGTGGGGAGACCCAGTACTTC. Encoded protein: CSVNTGTSGGETQYF.

In this sample, this clone turned up a few times. Other DNA sequences of this sample code for an identical CDR3. The DNA for the CDR3 is TGTGCCTGGAGTGTCCAGGGACGGACTGAAGCTTTCTTT. As protein: CAWSVQGRTEAFF. The J gene is TRBJ1-1, the V gene TRBV30; maybe TRBD1 (5 bases). Trimming took off 0 bases at V and 5 bases at J, with 10 bases between the two ends. From germline, CDR1 is GTSNPN and CDR2 SVGIG (reference sequence). The CDR3 runs 13 residues.

V is TRBV7-9 and J is TRBJ2-5, with D unclear. The germline V gene has CDR1 SEHNR and CDR2 FQNEAQ (reference sequence). This CDR3 is built from 13 residues. Deletions cut 3 bases from V and 3 bases from J, with 8 bases between. The DNA for the CDR3 is TGTGCCAGCAGCTTCGCTGGGGAAGAGACCCAGTACTTC. It yields the protein CASSFAGEETQYF. The full variable domain, completed using reference TRBV7-9 and TRBJ2-5, is DTGVSQNPRHKITKRGQNVTFRCDPISEHNRLYWYRQTLGQGPEFLTYFQNEAQLEKSRLLSDRFSAERPKGSFSTLEIQRTEQGDSAMYLCASSFAGEETQYFGPGTRLLVL.

The rearrangement joins TRBV29-1 to TRBJ2-7, with 7 bases identical to TRBD1. Per the germline V gene, CDR1 is SQVTM and CDR2 is ANQGSEA. The CDR3 runs 14 residues. With 5 bases clipped from V and 2 bases from J, the junction kept 9 bases outside the gene matches. The CDR3: CSVPDRVYPYEQYF. CDR3 in DNA: TGCAGCGTTCCTGACAGGGTCTACCCCTACGAGCAGTACTTC.

The chain recombines TRBV25-1 with TRBJ2-7; 8 bases match TRBD1. The trim removed 3 bases at V and 4 bases at J, leaving 5 bases unmatched. The CDR3 totals 14 residues. Germline lookup yields CDR1 MGHDK and CDR2 SYGVNS. This CDR3 is CASSDRGPGYEQYF. In DNA form, the CDR3 reads TGTGCCAGCAGTGACAGGGGGCCCGGATACGAGCAGTACTTC.

This clone was counted between two and nine times. The V and J genes are TRBV30 and TRBJ2-5, with 7 nucleotides matching TRBD1. Germline V lookup: CDR1 GTSNPN, CDR2 SVGIG (reference sequence). V lost 3 bases to trimming and J lost 7 bases; unmatched junction nucleotides: 11. The CDR3 is 14 amino acids. The CDR3 sequence: CAWRPTGNSGTQYF. The CDR3 nucleotides are TGTGCCTGGAGGCCGACAGGGAACTCCGGGACCCAGTACTTC.

The gene calls are TRBV9 and TRBJ2-3; 8 nucleotides align to TRBD2. The CDR3 totals 14 residues. V shed 2 bases and J 7 bases; nucleotides not matched to a gene: 6. The germline CDR1 and CDR2 sequences are SGDLS and YYNGEE. CDR3 coding DNA: TGTGCCAGCAGCGTGGCGGGAGGATCAAATACGCAGTATTTT. Its protein product is CASSVAGGSNTQYF.

The CDR3 here is CAWEGQGENYGYTF. The CDR3 nucleotides are TGTGCCTGGGAGGGACAGGGGGAAAACTATGGCTACACCTTC. This sequence joins TRBV30 and TRBJ1-2; 11 bases map to TRBD1. Unmatched junction bases numbered 4, after V lost 5 bases and J lost 2 bases. The CDR3 consists of 14 residues. Germline CDR1 reads GTSNPN; CDR2 reads SVGIG (reference sequence).

The chain couples TRBV30 to TRBJ2-1; 9 nucleotides agree with TRBD2. Germline lookup yields CDR1 GTSNPN and CDR2 SVGIG (reference sequence). This CDR3 has 15 amino acids. V shed 2 bases, J shed 10 bases, and the junction held 12 bases outside the gene matches. DNA of the CDR3: TGTGCCTGGAGTCGTGGGACTAGCCTTGGGGGGGAGCAGTTCTTC. Translating it yields CAWSRGTSLGGEQFF.

The chain employs TRBV2 and TRBJ1-1, with D unclear. Germline V gene sequence: CDR1 SNHLY, CDR2 FYNNEI. V was clipped by 4 bases and J by 7 bases, with 7 bases between them. This CDR3 comprises 11 residues. DNA of the CDR3: TGTGCCAGCAGTGTGGCCCTTGAAGCTTTCTTT. It yields the protein CASSVALEAFF. Using reference TRBV2 and TRBJ1-1 for the parts outside the CDR3, the full variable domain is EPEVTQTPSHQVTQMGQEVILRCVPISNHLYFYWYRQILGQKVEFLVSFYNNEISEKSEIFDDQFSVERPDGSNFTLKIRSTKLEDSAMYFCASSVALEAFFGQGTRLTVV.

The chain joins TRBV11-2 to TRBJ2-3, with TRBD1 identical over 7 bases. This CDR3 is built from 16 residues. Trimming cost V 3 bases and J 2 bases; bases outside gene matches: 8. The germline gives CDR1 SGHAT, CDR2 FQNNGV. CDR3 protein: CASSLTGTAITDTQYF. The CDR3 nucleotides read TGTGCCAGCAGCTTGACCGGGACAGCGATCACAGATACGCAGTATTTT.

This clone occurred a few times. This chain links TRBV5-4 with TRBJ1-2, with D possibly matching TRBD1 (5 bases). The CDR3 is 13 amino acids. Trimming took 1 base from V and 3 from J, leaving 7 bases between them. The germline CDR1 and CDR2 sequences are SGHNT and YYREEE (reference sequence). CDR3 DNA: TGTGCCAGCAGCTTGCAACAGGACTATGGCTACACCTTC. It codes for CASSLQQDYGYTF.

In DNA, the CDR3 is TGCGCCAGCAGCCAAGGAAGGGACAGAATTTACAATGAGCAGTTCTTC. It specifies CASSQGRDRIYNEQFF. The V gene is TRBV4-1, the J gene TRBJ2-1; 7 nucleotides match TRBD1. V shed 1 base and J 4 bases; nucleotides not matched to a gene: 7. The length of the CDR3 is 16 residues. The germline V gene has CDR1 MGHRA and CDR2 YSYEKL.

The V and J genes are TRBV20-1 and TRBJ2-3, with unresolved D. This CDR3 region has 11 residues. Germline assignment: CDR1 DFQATT and CDR2 SNEGSKA (reference sequence). Trimming left V 6 bases short and J 8 bases short, with 12 bases between. The CDR3, as DNA: TGCAGTGCCCGACGGAAAAGTACGCAGTATTTT. Translated, it gives CSARRKSTQYF.

CDR3 protein: CSVARTGNYGYTF. The CDR3 bases are TGCAGCGTTGCCCGGACAGGGAACTATGGCTACACCTTC. V gene TRBV29-1 combines with J gene TRBJ1-2, with 8 bases matching TRBD1. The CDR3 loop spans 13 amino acids. CDR1 SQVTM and CDR2 ANQGSEA come from the germline V gene. Unmatched junction bases numbered 3, after V lost 4 bases and J lost 2 bases.

The V call is TRBV5-1, the J call TRBJ2-3, with 7 bases fitting TRBD2. The V gene's germline CDR1 is SGHRS and CDR2 YFSETQ. CDR3 length equals 14 residues. V lost 6 bases and J lost 2; bases outside the gene matches: 6. The CDR3 region is CASKLATLTDTQYF. CDR3 nucleotides: TGCGCCAGCAAACTAGCGACTCTCACAGATACGCAGTATTTT.

The gene calls are TRBV29-1 and TRBJ2-1; D perhaps matches TRBD2 (5 bases). In germline, CDR1 is SQVTM, CDR2 ANQGSEA. Deletions cut 7 bases from V and 7 bases from J, with 11 bases between. The CDR3 is 11 residues long. The CDR3 loop is CSAHRGNEQFF. The CDR3, as DNA: TGCAGCGCTCACCGCGGGAATGAGCAGTTCTTC.